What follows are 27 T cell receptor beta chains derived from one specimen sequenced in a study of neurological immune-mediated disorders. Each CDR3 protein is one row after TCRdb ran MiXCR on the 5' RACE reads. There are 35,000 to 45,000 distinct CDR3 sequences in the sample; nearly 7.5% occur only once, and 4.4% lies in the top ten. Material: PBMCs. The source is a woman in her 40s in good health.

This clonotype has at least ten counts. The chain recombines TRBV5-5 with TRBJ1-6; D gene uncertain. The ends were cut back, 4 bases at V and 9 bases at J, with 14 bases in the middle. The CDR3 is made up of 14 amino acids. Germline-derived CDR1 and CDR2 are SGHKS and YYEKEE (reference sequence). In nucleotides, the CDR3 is TGTGCCAGCAGCCCGGGCTCGGAGATTTCACCCCTCCACTTT. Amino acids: CASSPGSEISPLHF.

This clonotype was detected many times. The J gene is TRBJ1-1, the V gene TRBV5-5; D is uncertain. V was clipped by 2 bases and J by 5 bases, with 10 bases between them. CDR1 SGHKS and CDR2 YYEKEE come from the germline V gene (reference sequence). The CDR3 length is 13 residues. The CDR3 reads CASSFRRNTEAFF. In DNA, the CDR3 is TGTGCCAGCAGCTTTAGGAGGAATACTGAAGCTTTCTTT.

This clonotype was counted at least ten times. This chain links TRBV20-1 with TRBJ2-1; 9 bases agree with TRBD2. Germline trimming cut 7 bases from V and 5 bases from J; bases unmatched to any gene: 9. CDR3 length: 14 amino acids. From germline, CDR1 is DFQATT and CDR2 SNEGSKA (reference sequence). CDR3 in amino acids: CSEAGGPKDNEQFF. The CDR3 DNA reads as TGCAGTGAGGCGGGAGGGCCTAAGGACAATGAGCAGTTCTTC.

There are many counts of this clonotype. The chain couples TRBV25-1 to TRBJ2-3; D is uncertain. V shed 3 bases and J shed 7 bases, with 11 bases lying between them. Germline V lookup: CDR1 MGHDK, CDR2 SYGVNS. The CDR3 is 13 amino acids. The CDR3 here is CASSEGYRNTQYF. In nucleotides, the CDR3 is TGTGCCAGCAGTGAGGGGTACAGAAATACGCAGTATTTT.

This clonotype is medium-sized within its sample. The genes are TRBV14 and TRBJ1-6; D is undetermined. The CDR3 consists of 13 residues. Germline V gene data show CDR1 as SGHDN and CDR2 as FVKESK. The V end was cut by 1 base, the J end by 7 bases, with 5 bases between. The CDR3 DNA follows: TGTGCCAGCAGCCAAGTACGAAATTCACCCCTCCACTTT. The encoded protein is CASSQVRNSPLHF.

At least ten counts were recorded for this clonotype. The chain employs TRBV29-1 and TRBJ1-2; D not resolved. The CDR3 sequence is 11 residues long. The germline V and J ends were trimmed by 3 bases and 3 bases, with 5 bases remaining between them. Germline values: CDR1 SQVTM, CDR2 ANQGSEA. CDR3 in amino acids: CSVEADYGYTF. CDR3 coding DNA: TGCAGCGTTGAGGCGGACTATGGCTACACCTTC.

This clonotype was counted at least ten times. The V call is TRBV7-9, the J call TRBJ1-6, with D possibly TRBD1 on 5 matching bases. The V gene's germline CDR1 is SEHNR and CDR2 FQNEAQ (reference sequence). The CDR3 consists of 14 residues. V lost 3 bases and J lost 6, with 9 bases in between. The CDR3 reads CASSLAGLNSPLHF. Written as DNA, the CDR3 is TGTGCCAGCAGCTTGGCGGGGCTTAATTCACCCCTCCACTTT.

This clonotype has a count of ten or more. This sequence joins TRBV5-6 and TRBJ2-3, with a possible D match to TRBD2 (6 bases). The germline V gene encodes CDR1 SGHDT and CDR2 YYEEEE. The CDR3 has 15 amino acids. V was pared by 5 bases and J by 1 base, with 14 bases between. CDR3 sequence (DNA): TGTGCCAGCAGTACATCGGGACTTGGCACAGATACGCAGTATTTT. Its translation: CASSTSGLGTDTQYF.

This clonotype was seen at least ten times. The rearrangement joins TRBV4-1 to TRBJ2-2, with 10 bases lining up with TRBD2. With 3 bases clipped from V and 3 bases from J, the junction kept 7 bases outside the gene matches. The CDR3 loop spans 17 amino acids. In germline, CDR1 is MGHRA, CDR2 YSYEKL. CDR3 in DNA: TGCGCCAGCAGCCACCAACTAGCGGGGCAGTACACCGGGGAGCTGTTTTTT. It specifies CASSHQLAGQYTGELFF.

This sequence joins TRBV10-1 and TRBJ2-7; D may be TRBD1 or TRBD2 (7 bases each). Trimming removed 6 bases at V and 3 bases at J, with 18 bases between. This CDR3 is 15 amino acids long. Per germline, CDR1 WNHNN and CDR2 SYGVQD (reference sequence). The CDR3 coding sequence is TGCGCCAGCAGCCGGGGAGGGACAGACTTCTACGAGCAGTACGTC. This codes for CASSRGGTDFYEQYV.

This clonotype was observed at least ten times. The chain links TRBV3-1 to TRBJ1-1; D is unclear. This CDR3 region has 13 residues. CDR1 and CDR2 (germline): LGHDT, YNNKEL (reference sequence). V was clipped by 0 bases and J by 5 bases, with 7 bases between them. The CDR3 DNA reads TGTGCCAGCAGCCAAGAGCGCGATACTGAAGCTTTCTTT. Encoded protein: CASSQERDTEAFF.

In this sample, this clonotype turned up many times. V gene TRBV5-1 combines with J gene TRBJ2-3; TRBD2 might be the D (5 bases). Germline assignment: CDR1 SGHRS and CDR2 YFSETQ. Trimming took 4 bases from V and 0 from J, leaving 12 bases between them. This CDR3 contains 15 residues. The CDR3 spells CASSDRTGSTDTQYF. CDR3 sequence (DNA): TGCGCCAGCAGCGACCGGACGGGGAGCACAGATACGCAGTATTTT.

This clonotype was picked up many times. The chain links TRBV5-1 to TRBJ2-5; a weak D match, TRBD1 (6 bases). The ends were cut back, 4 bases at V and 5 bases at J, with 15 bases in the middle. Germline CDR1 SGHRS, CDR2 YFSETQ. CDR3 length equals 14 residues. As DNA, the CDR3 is TGCGCCAGCAGCCCAACAGGGTCCTGGGAGACCCAGTACTTC. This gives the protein CASSPTGSWETQYF.

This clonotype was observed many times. The CDR3 nucleotides are TGTGCCAGCAGCTCTAGCGGGGACTTCCCTGGTGAGCAGTTCTTC. Protein: CASSSSGDFPGEQFF. This sequence joins TRBV12-3 or TRBV12-4 and TRBJ2-1; 9 nucleotides line up with TRBD2. The CDR3 spans 15 residues. Trimming cost V 6 bases and J 9 bases; bases outside gene matches: 12.

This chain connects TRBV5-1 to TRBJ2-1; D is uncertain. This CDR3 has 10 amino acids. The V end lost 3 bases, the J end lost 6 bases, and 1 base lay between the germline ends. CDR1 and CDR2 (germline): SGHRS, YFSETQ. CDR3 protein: CASSSNEQFF. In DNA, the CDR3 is TGCGCCAGCAGCTCCAATGAGCAGTTCTTC.

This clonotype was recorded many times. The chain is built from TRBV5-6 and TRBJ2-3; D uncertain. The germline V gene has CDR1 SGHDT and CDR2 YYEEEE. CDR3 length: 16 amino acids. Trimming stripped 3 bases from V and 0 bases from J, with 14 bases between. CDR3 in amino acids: CASSSTTEWSTDTQYF. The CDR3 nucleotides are TGTGCCAGCAGCTCCACTACAGAGTGGAGCACAGATACGCAGTATTTT.

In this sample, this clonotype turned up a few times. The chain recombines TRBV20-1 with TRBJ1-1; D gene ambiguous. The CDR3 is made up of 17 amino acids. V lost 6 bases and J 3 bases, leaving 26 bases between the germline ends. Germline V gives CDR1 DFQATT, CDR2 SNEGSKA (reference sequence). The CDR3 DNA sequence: TGCAGTGCCAGGACCCCCGGACCACGTATACGGGACACTGAAGCTTTCTTT. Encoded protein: CSARTPGPRIRDTEAFF.

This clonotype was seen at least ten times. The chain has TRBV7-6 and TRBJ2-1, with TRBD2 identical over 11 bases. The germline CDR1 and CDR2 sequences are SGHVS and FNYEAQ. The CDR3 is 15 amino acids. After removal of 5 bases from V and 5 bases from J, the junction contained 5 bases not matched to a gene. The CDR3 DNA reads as TGTGCCAGCAGCCGACTAGCGGGGAGGGACAATGAGCAGTTCTTC. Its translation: CASSRLAGRDNEQFF.

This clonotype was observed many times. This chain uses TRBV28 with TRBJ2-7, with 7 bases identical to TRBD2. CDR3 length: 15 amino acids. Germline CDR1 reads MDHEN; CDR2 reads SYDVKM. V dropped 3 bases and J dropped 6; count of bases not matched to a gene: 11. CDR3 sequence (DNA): TGTGCCAGCAGTTTCGTAAGGGGAGGGGCGGGCGAGCAGTACTTC. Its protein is CASSFVRGGAGEQYF.

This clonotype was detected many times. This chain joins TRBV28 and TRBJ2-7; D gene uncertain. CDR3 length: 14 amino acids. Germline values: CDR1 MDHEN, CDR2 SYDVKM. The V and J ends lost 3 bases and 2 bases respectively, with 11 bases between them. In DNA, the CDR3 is TGTGCCAGCAGTTTTCTACGGTCTACCTACGAGCAGTACTTC. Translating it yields CASSFLRSTYEQYF.

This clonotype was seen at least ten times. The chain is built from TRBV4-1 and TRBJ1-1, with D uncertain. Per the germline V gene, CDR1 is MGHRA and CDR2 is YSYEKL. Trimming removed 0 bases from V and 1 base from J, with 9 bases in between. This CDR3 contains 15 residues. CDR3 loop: CASSQEYTSNTEAFF. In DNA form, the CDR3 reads TGCGCCAGCAGCCAAGAATACACTTCGAACACTGAAGCTTTCTTT.

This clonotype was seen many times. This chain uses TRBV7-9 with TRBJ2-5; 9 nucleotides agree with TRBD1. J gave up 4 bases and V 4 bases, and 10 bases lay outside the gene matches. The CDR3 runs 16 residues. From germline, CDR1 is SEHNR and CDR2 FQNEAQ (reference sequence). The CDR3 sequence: CASSSRDRGKGETQYF. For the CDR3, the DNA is TGTGCCAGCAGCTCCCGCGACAGGGGGAAGGGAGAGACCCAGTACTTC.

CDR3 amino acids: CASSMTSGDLYEQYF. The CDR3 coding sequence is TGTGCCAGTAGTATGACTAGCGGGGATCTCTACGAGCAGTACTTC. The chain carries TRBV19 and TRBJ2-7, with 11 positions matching TRBD2. Germline assignment: CDR1 LNHDA and CDR2 SQIVND (reference sequence). The CDR3 length is 15 residues. Trimming at V came to 3 bases and at J to 3 bases, leaving 4 bases not matched to a gene.

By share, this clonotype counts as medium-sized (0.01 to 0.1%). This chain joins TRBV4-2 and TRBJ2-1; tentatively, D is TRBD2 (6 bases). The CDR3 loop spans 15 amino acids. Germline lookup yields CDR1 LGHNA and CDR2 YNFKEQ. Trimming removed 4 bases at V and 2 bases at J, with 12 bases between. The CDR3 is CASSPEREAYNEQFF. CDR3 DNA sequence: TGTGCCAGCAGCCCGGAGAGGGAGGCCTACAATGAGCAGTTCTTC.

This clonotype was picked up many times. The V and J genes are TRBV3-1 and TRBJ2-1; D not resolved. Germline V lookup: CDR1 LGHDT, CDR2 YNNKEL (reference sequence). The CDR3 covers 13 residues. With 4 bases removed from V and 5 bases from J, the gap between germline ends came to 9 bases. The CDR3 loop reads CASSPQANNEQFF. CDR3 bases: TGTGCCAGCAGCCCCCAGGCTAACAATGAGCAGTTCTTC.

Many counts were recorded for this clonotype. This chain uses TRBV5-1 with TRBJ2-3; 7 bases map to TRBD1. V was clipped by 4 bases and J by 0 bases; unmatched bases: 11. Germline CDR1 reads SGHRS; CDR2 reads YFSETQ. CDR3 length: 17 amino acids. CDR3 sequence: CASSRRQGEGSTDTQYF. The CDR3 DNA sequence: TGCGCCAGCAGCCGACGACAGGGCGAGGGTAGCACAGATACGCAGTATTTT.

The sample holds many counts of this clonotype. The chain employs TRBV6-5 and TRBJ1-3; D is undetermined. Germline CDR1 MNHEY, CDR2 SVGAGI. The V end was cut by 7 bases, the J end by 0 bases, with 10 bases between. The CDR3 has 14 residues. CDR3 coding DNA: TGTGCCAGCACCACGGGGTACTCTGGAAACACCATATATTTT. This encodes CASTTGYSGNTIYF.